The 15 T cell receptor beta chains below come from one sample, sequenced in a study of post-analysis software for immune sequencing data. Overall study results and limits: Patients carried 5 or 6 TRBV segments more frequently than controls did, and TRBV5-6, TRBV5-1 and TRBV20-1 were among them.

TCR beta cDNA libraries included unique molecular identifiers. TCRdb redid the calling of the PCR reads with MiXCR, one entry per CDR3 protein. This table holds fewer than 850,000 distinct CDR3 sequences, around 27% found once. These TCRs' antigens remain unknown. Sequences were obtained from blood. The origin of the receptors is a girl aged 5-17 years with multiple sclerosis.

This clonotype occurred a few times. This sequence joins TRBV5-1 and TRBJ2-5, with D unresolved. There are 14 residues in the CDR3. In germline, CDR1 is SGHRS, CDR2 YFSETQ. Trimming removed 4 bases from V and 5 bases from J, with 15 bases in between. The CDR3 loop is CASSPGGRSETQYF. The CDR3 DNA follows: TGCGCCAGCAGCCCCGGCGGACGTTCGGAGACCCAGTACTTC. Drawing the rest from reference TRBV5-1 and TRBJ2-5, the complete variable domain is KAGVTQTPRYLIKTRGQQVTLSCSPISGHRSVSWYQQTPGQGLQFLFEYFSETQRNKGNFPGRFSGRQFSNSRSEMNVSTLELGDSALYLCASSPGGRSETQYFGPGTRLLVL.

This sequence joins TRBV28 and TRBJ1-2; D might be TRBD1 (5 bases). The length of the CDR3 is 15 residues. Germline CDR1 MDHEN, CDR2 SYDVKM. V was trimmed by 6 bases and J by 3 bases, leaving 17 bases between them. The CDR3, as DNA: TGTGCCAGCAGGCGCGTTTGGGGGATTGACTATGGCTACACCTTC. It yields the protein CASRRVWGIDYGYTF.

This clonotype was observed a handful of times. The chain joins TRBV7-2 to TRBJ2-1; 7 nucleotides match TRBD2. The CDR3 extends over 16 amino acids. Trimming at V came to 1 base and at J to 8 bases, leaving 11 bases not matched to a gene. CDR1 is SGHTA, CDR2 FQGNSA, per germline. CDR3 sequence: CASSLVPVGGMYEQFF. The CDR3 nucleotides read TGTGCCAGCAGCTTAGTTCCGGTGGGGGGGATGTATGAGCAGTTCTTC. The full variable domain, rest sourced from reference TRBV7-2 and TRBJ2-1, is GAGVSQSPSNKVTEKGKDVELRCDPISGHTALYWYRQSLGQGLEFLIYFQGNSAPDKSGLPSDRFSAERTGGSVSTLTIQRTQQEDSAVYLCASSLVPVGGMYEQFFGPGTRLTVL.

The rearrangement joins TRBV5-1 to TRBJ2-5, with TRBD1 matching over 8 bases. Germline CDR1 reads SGHRS; CDR2 reads YFSETQ. V lost 4 bases, J lost 4 bases, and 9 bases stayed unmatched. The CDR3 loop spans 15 amino acids. The CDR3 region is CASSQGTGGRETQYF. CDR3 DNA: TGCGCCAGCAGCCAGGGGACAGGTGGGAGAGAGACCCAGTACTTC.

This clonotype was observed many times. The chain recombines TRBV15 with TRBJ2-7; the D is unclear. The CDR3 is 13 residues long. Deletions cut 3 bases from V and 0 bases from J, with 6 bases between. Germline loops: CDR1 LNHNV, CDR2 YYDKDF (reference sequence). The CDR3 loop is CATSRASSYEQYF. CDR3 DNA: TGTGCCACCAGCAGGGCTAGCTCCTACGAGCAGTACTTC.

The CDR3 sequence is CASIFTQTGQGNYGYTF. As DNA, the CDR3 is TGTGCCAGCATTTTTACCCAGACGGGACAGGGCAACTATGGCTACACCTTC. The chain couples TRBV6-6 to TRBJ1-2; 9 nucleotides agree with TRBD1. Germline V lookup: CDR1 MNHNY, CDR2 SVGAGI (reference sequence). Trimming at V came to 7 bases and at J to 2 bases, leaving 14 bases not matched to a gene. CDR3 length equals 17 residues.

This clonotype appeared many times. This chain links TRBV20-1 with TRBJ2-7, with TRBD2 matching 8 bases. CDR1 DFQATT and CDR2 SNEGSKA come from the germline V gene (reference sequence). The trim removed 3 bases at V and 5 bases at J, leaving 3 bases unmatched. The CDR3 extends over 12 amino acids. CDR3 DNA sequence: TGCAGTGCTAGCGGGAGGGCCGACGAGCAGTACTTC. As protein: CSASGRADEQYF.

This sequence joins TRBV20-1 and TRBJ2-1; TRBD2 aligns across 7 bases. From germline, CDR1 is DFQATT and CDR2 SNEGSKA (reference sequence). J was trimmed by 4 bases and V by 2 bases; bases with no gene match: 8. The CDR3 totals 15 residues. CDR3 amino acids: CSARPKAGRYNEQFF. CDR3 DNA: TGCAGTGCTAGACCCAAAGCGGGGCGTTACAATGAGCAGTTCTTC.

Worth noting for this clonotype: The conserved final phenylalanine or tryptophan is absent from the CDR3, which likely points to a read error. This chain joins TRBV12-3 or TRBV12-4 and TRBJ2-1; TRBD1 or TRBD2 may be the D gene (5 bases each). The CDR3 has 14 amino acids. V was clipped by 2 bases and J by 9 bases, with 14 bases between them. The CDR3 region has the DNA TGTGCCAGCAGTTTAAGTGTGCCGAGGGGTGAGCAGTTCGTC. Translating gives CASSLSVPRGEQFV.

This clonotype was picked up a small number of times. The chain uses TRBV10-3 and TRBJ2-3; D uncertain. The CDR3 is made up of 16 amino acids. Germline CDR1 and CDR2: ENHRY and SYGVKD. Between the trimmed V and J ends, which lost 5 bases and 1 base, there was a span of 16 bases. The CDR3 DNA reads as TGTGCCATCAGTTTTTCTTCAGGTGGGGGCACAGATACGCAGTATTTT. Translation gives CAISFSSGGGTDTQYF.

This clonotype came up a few times. The junction departs from the called germline gene at one end, perhaps through a read error. V usage is TRBV20-1 and J usage is TRBJ2-7; 8 nucleotides align to TRBD1. The germline CDR1 and CDR2 sequences are DFQATT and SNEGSKA (reference sequence). The CDR3 length is 15 residues. The CDR3 region is CSAGDLPGGRYEQYF. In DNA form, the CDR3 reads TGCAGTGCTGGAGATCTGCCAGGGGGCCGCTACGAGCAGTACTTC.

The rearrangement uses TRBV20-1 and TRBJ2-7, with 7 nucleotides matching TRBD2. Germline V lookup: CDR1 DFQATT, CDR2 SNEGSKA (reference sequence). The CDR3 is 16 residues long. The ends lost 3 bases at V and 7 bases at J; junction bases unmatched: 18. The CDR3 loop reads CSARARGGRTLGEQYF. DNA of the CDR3: TGCAGTGCTAGGGCCCGGGGCGGGAGAACCTTGGGGGAGCAGTACTTC.

This chain joins TRBV28 and TRBJ2-7, with D perhaps TRBD1 or TRBD2 (5 bases each). The ends were cut back, 8 bases at V and 4 bases at J, with 21 bases in the middle. This CDR3 comprises 15 residues. The germline V gene encodes CDR1 MDHEN and CDR2 SYDVKM. The CDR3 coding sequence is TGTGCCAGCGCTAATATGGGGGTGGCGCAGTACGAGCAGTACTTC. Translated, it gives CASANMGVAQYEQYF.

About this clonotype itself: One end of the junction varies from germline; a read error may be responsible. The rearrangement joins TRBV7-2 to TRBJ2-3; a weak D match, TRBD2 (6 bases). CDR1 is SGHTA and CDR2 is FQGNSA in the germline V gene. The CDR3 consists of 17 residues. The CDR3 region is CASTMTFSGRSTDSQYF. The CDR3 DNA is TGTGCCAGCACCATGACCTTCTCGGGGAGGAGCACAGATTCGCAGTATTTT. Full variable domain (rest looked up from reference TRBV7-2 and TRBJ2-3): GAGVSQSPSNKVTEKGKDVELRCDPISGHTALYWYRQSLGQGLEFLIYFQGNSAPDKSGLPSDRFSAERTGGSVSTLTIQRTQQEDSAVYLCASTMTFSGRSTDSQYFGPGTRLTVL.

V is TRBV5-1 and J is TRBJ1-1, with a weak D call TRBD1 (6 bases). Germline lookup yields CDR1 SGHRS and CDR2 YFSETQ. CDR3 length: 13 residues. V was clipped by 3 bases and J by 7 bases, with 13 bases between them. CDR3 in DNA: TGCGCCAGCAGCTGGGACACGACGAATGAAGCTTTCTTT. This gives the protein CASSWDTTNEAFF.